The 26 T cell receptor beta chains given below trace back to one sample, sequenced in a study of blood T cell repertoires in COVID-19. TCRdb keeps only in-frame clones here, not all; method: immunoSEQ multiplex PCR. The sample records about 230,000 clones, 65% to 90% being singletons. Sequencing was done on a sample of peripheral blood. All receptors derive from a woman between 50 and 59 years old with acute or convalescent COVID-19.

The V gene is TRBV7-2, the J gene TRBJ1-1; no definite D call. The V end lost 0 bases, the J end lost 5 bases, and 10 bases lay between the germline ends. Per the germline V gene, CDR1 is SGHTA and CDR2 is FQGNSA. The CDR3 has 14 residues. The CDR3 DNA reads as TGTGCCAGCAGCTTAGCTGGCAGGCCAACTGAAGCTTTCTTT. Translating it yields CASSLAGRPTEAFF.

The chain is built from TRBV13 and TRBJ2-5; D perhaps matches TRBD1 (6 bases). The length of the CDR3 is 15 residues. Trimming left V 5 bases short and J 5 bases short, with 18 bases between. Looked up from germline, CDR1 is PRHDT and CDR2 is FYEKMQ (reference sequence). The DNA of the CDR3 is TGTGCCAGCAGCCGACTCCGGGACCAGGGGGAGACCCAGTACTTC. It translates to CASSRLRDQGETQYF.

This clone appeared once. In DNA, the CDR3 is TGTGCCAGCAGCCCACCGGGACAGGGTTACTTCGGGGGCTACACCTTC. It codes for CASSPPGQGYFGGYTF. V is TRBV7-2 and J is TRBJ1-2; 9 bases map to TRBD1. The J segment lost 8 bases and the V segment lost 5 bases, leaving 15 bases of the junction unmatched. Germline CDR1 is SGHTA and CDR2 is FQGNSA. The CDR3 sequence is 16 residues long.

The gene calls are TRBV23-1 and TRBJ1-6; TRBD1 matches 9 bases. TRBV23-1 is placed among ORFs of uncertain function. With V trimmed by 3 bases and J by 14 bases, 14 bases remained unmatched. The CDR3 length is 16 residues. The CDR3 region has the DNA TGCGCCAGCAGTCACCCGGGACAGGGAAATCGTCTGACCCTCCACTTT. It yields the protein CASSHPGQGNRLTLHF.

The chain joins TRBV30 to TRBJ1-4, with D possibly TRBD1 on 5 matching bases. CDR1 and CDR2 (germline): GTSNPN, SVGIG (reference sequence). This CDR3 region has 11 residues. V was shortened by 1 base and J by 11 bases, with 8 bases between the two germline ends. The CDR3 region is CAWSDRGKLFF. The CDR3 DNA sequence: TGTGCCTGGAGTGACCGGGGGAAACTGTTTTTT.

This clone was recorded once. The chain uses TRBV7-2 and TRBJ2-3; 7 nucleotides agree with TRBD2. The CDR3 spans 15 residues. In germline, CDR1 is SGHTA, CDR2 FQGNSA. After removal of 1 base from V and 4 bases from J, the junction contained 5 bases not matched to a gene. The CDR3 DNA is TGTGCCAGCAGCTTAGGAGGGACTACCGCAGATACGCAGTATTTT. As protein: CASSLGGTTADTQYF.

The sample holds one count of this clone. The rearrangement joins TRBV19 to TRBJ2-1, with 7 positions matching TRBD1. The CDR3 runs 12 residues. The germline gives CDR1 LNHDA, CDR2 SQIVND (reference sequence). Trimming at V came to 6 bases and at J to 9 bases, leaving 5 bases not matched to a gene. The CDR3 spells CASRRGQGEQFF. CDR3 sequence (DNA): TGTGCCAGTAGGAGGGGGCAAGGTGAGCAGTTCTTC.

In nucleotides, the CDR3 is TGCGCCAGCAGCTTGGGGAGAGGAACCGGGGAGCTGTTTTTT. Its translation: CASSLGRGTGELFF. The chain carries TRBV5-1 and TRBJ2-2; no clear D gene. This CDR3 region has 14 residues. Trimming removed 0 bases at V and 5 bases at J, with 8 bases between. The germline gives CDR1 SGHRS, CDR2 YFSETQ.

J is TRBJ1-2 and V is TRBV29-1; tentative D call: TRBD1 (5 bases). Germline V gene lookup returns CDR1 SQVTM and CDR2 ANQGSEA. Trimming pared 5 bases from V and 3 bases from J, leaving 13 bases between. The CDR3 runs 13 residues. CDR3 sequence (DNA): TGCAGCGTTCAGGAACAGGTTGACTATGGCTACACCTTC. It yields the protein CSVQEQVDYGYTF.

The chain joins TRBV5-4 to TRBJ1-2, with 8 positions matching TRBD1. Germline trimming cut 4 bases from V and 3 bases from J; bases unmatched to any gene: 8. This CDR3 spans 15 amino acids. Germline assignment: CDR1 SGHNT and CDR2 YYREEE (reference sequence). In nucleotides, the CDR3 is TGTGCCAGCAGCCCACAGGGGGGTGACTACTATGGCTACACCTTC. It translates to CASSPQGGDYYGYTF.

V usage is TRBV3-1 (or the pseudogene TRBV3-2) and J usage is TRBJ2-1, with D unclear. The ends were cut back, 11 bases at V and 0 bases at J, with 11 bases in the middle. Germline CDR1 LGHDT, CDR2 YNNKEL (reference sequence). The CDR3 is 13 residues long. The CDR3 nucleotides read TGTGCCTCTAGATTAAGCTCCTACAATGAGCAGTTCTTC. Its translation: CASRLSSYNEQFF.

The chain employs TRBV9 and TRBJ1-2; 7 nucleotides agree with TRBD1. The CDR3 runs to 16 residues. From germline, CDR1 is SGDLS and CDR2 YYNGEE. The V gene end was trimmed by 4 bases and the J gene end by 0 bases; junction bases not matched to a gene: 9. The CDR3 nucleotides read TGTGCCAGCAGCTCCCGGACAGGACTAACTAACTATGGCTACACCTTC. Protein sequence: CASSSRTGLTNYGYTF.

As regards this clone: The sample has other DNA sequences that encode this CDR3 too. This chain links TRBV18 with TRBJ1-3; 10 bases are a match to TRBD1. The CDR3 totals 15 residues. CDR1 is KGHSH, CDR2 LQKENI, per germline. Trimming at V came to 4 bases and at J to 2 bases, leaving 2 bases not matched to a gene. The DNA of the CDR3 is TGTGCCAGCTCACAAGGACAGGGGGCTGGAAACACCATATATTTT. Encoded protein: CASSQGQGAGNTIYF.

The genes are TRBV12-3 or TRBV12-4 and TRBJ2-2; D unclear. V lost 8 bases and J lost 5, with 9 bases in between. This CDR3 contains 12 residues. The CDR3 is CASPLVTGELFF. As DNA, the CDR3 is TGTGCCAGCCCCCTAGTGACCGGGGAGCTGTTTTTT.

The chain uses TRBV24-1 and TRBJ1-4, with 10 bases fitting TRBD1. Trimming at V came to 4 bases and at J to 6 bases, leaving 10 bases not matched to a gene. This CDR3 is 17 amino acids long. Germline CDR1 reads KGHDR; CDR2 reads SFDVKD. The CDR3 DNA reads TGTGCCACCAGTGACACCACCCCCGGACAGGGGGATGAAAAACTGTTTTTT. Translating it yields CATSDTTPGQGDEKLFF.

The rearrangement uses TRBV5-1 and TRBJ2-2, with 8 nucleotides matching TRBD2. Trimming cost V 7 bases and J 4 bases; bases outside gene matches: 15. Germline V gene sequence: CDR1 SGHRS, CDR2 YFSETQ. The CDR3 is 17 residues long. DNA of the CDR3: TGCGCCAGCGAGCCTACCCCCGGACTAGCTAGCACCGGGGAGCTGTTTTTT. The encoded protein is CASEPTPGLASTGELFF. The full variable domain, its missing parts supplied by reference TRBV5-1 and TRBJ2-2, is KAGVTQTPRYLIKTRGQQVTLSCSPISGHRSVSWYQQTPGQGLQFLFEYFSETQRNKGNFPGRFSGRQFSNSRSEMNVSTLELGDSALYLCASEPTPGLASTGELFFGEGSRLTVL.

To note about this clone: Other DNA sequences within the sample encode an identical CDR3. The rearrangement joins TRBV29-1 to TRBJ1-1; tentatively, D is TRBD1 (6 bases). Germline loops: CDR1 SQVTM, CDR2 ANQGSEA. V was trimmed by 0 bases and J by 1 base, leaving 6 bases between them. This CDR3 has 13 amino acids. The CDR3 DNA sequence: TGCAGCGTTGAAGAAGGGGGGAACACTGAAGCTTTCTTT. Amino acids: CSVEEGGNTEAFF.

V and J are TRBV7-6 and TRBJ2-1; D possibly corresponds to TRBD2 (6 bases). V gave up 5 bases and J gave up 3 bases, with 17 bases separating them. The CDR3 runs 16 residues. The germline V gene has CDR1 SGHVS and CDR2 FNYEAQ. Written as DNA, the CDR3 is TGTGCCAGCAGCCCAACCGGGGCTAGCGACTACAATGAGCAGTTCTTC. Protein: CASSPTGASDYNEQFF. The whole variable domain, remainder taken from reference TRBV7-6 and TRBJ2-1, is GAGVSQSPRYKVTKRGQDVALRCDPISGHVSLYWYRQALGQGPEFLTYFNYEAQQDKSGLPNDRFSAERPEGSISTLTIQRTEQRDSAMYRCASSPTGASDYNEQFFGPGTRLTVL.

The chain carries TRBV5-1 and TRBJ1-5; D gene ambiguous. V lost 0 bases and J lost 2, with 12 bases in between. This CDR3 comprises 16 residues. Germline V gives CDR1 SGHRS, CDR2 YFSETQ. Here the CDR3 DNA reads TGCGCCAGCAGCTTGGGTCCGATAACGGGCAATCAGCCCCAGCATTTT. Protein product: CASSLGPITGNQPQHF.

The count of this clone is one. The CDR3 coding sequence is TGTGCCAGCAGTCCATCAGCGGGAGGAACCGGGGAGCTGTTTTTT. It specifies CASSPSAGGTGELFF. This sequence joins TRBV7-2 and TRBJ2-2; 9 bases align to TRBD2. The CDR3 totals 15 residues. From germline, CDR1 is SGHTA and CDR2 FQGNSA. V shed 6 bases, J shed 5 bases, and the junction held 7 bases outside the gene matches.

The V call is TRBV28, the J call TRBJ1-2; 7 positions match TRBD1. Germline loops: CDR1 MDHEN, CDR2 SYDVKM. The junction had 8 bases not matched to a gene; V was cut back by 2 bases and J by 2 bases. The CDR3 consists of 16 residues. In DNA form, the CDR3 reads TGTGCCAGCAGTTTAATGACAGGGTCGGGCAACTATGGCTACACCTTC. The encoded protein is CASSLMTGSGNYGYTF.

This chain joins TRBV19 and TRBJ2-7; 7 nucleotides agree with TRBD1. CDR3 size: 15 residues. J gave up 6 bases and V 3 bases, and 11 bases lay outside the gene matches. Germline values: CDR1 LNHDA, CDR2 SQIVND (reference sequence). CDR3 protein: CASSMRGGGMPEQYF. Here the CDR3 DNA reads TGTGCCAGTAGTATGCGAGGGGGCGGTATGCCCGAGCAGTACTTC.

V is TRBV7-9 and J is TRBJ2-3; 7 bases match TRBD1. Trimming took 11 bases from V and 2 from J; bases not matched to a gene: 7. Germline CDR1 and CDR2: SEHNR and FQNEAQ (reference sequence). The CDR3 contains 13 residues. The CDR3 region has the DNA TGTGCCGGGACAGAGGGAAACACAGATACGCAGTATTTT. Its translation: CAGTEGNTDTQYF.

This chain joins TRBV9 and TRBJ1-2; 8 bases match TRBD1. In germline, CDR1 is SGDLS, CDR2 YYNGEE. V gave up 2 bases and J gave up 8 bases; unmatched junction bases: 5. The CDR3 covers 13 residues. CDR3 in amino acids: CASSVSGGAGYTF. For the CDR3, the DNA is TGTGCCAGCAGCGTTTCAGGGGGCGCAGGCTACACCTTC.

The V call is TRBV11-2, the J call TRBJ1-3; 7 bases match TRBD1. Trimming cost V 2 bases and J 4 bases; bases outside gene matches: 8. CDR3 length: 16 amino acids. Looked up from germline, CDR1 is SGHAT and CDR2 is FQNNGV. CDR3 sequence reads: CASSLRQGTSGNTIYF. Written as DNA, the CDR3 is TGTGCCAGCAGCTTACGACAGGGAACATCAGGAAACACCATATATTTT.

There are a few counts of this clone. This chain's CDR3 is CASSSTGGTDTQYF. In DNA, the CDR3 is TGTGCCAGCAGTTCGACAGGGGGCACAGATACGCAGTATTTT. This chain connects TRBV5-5 to TRBJ2-3, with 8 bases identical to TRBD1. V was pared by 5 bases and J by 1 base, with 3 bases of the junction left unmatched. Germline V gene data show CDR1 as SGHKS and CDR2 as YYEKEE (reference sequence). The CDR3 has 14 amino acids.